This T cell receptor beta chain was profiled in a study of blood T cell repertoires in COVID-19. Study-wide context: There were acute and convalescent COVID-19 samples, and they came from the United States, Italy and Spain.

Sequenced by immunoSEQ multiplex PCR; TCRdb stores in-frame clones only, minus some. The repertoire holds about 120,000 clones, with more than 80% as singletons. Trimming took 5 bases from V and 7 from J, leaving 11 bases between them. CDR3 length: 12 residues. In germline, CDR1 is MDHEN, CDR2 SYDVKM. The sample consisted of peripheral blood. The chain recombines TRBV28 with TRBJ1-2; D is possibly TRBD1 (5 bases). This clonotype originated in a man in his 70s with active or convalescent COVID-19. The CDR3 DNA sequence: TGTGCCAGCAGTCCCGCGGGGCTTGGCTACACCTTC. It translates to CASSPAGLGYTF.